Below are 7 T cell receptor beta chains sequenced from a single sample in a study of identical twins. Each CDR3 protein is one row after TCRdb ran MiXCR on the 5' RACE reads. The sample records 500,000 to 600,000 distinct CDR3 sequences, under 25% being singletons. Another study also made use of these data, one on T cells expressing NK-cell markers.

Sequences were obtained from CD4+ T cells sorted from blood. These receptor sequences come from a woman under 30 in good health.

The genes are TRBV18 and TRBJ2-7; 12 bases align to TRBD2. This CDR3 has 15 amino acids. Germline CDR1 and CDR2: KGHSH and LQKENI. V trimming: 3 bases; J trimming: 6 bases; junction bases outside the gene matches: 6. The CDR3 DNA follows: TGTGCCAGCTCACCCTGGACTAGCGGGAAGGCCGAGCAGTACTTC. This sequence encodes CASSPWTSGKAEQYF.

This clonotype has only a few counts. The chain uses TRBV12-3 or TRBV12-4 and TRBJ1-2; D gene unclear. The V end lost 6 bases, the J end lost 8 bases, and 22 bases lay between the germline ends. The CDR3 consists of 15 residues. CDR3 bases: TGTGCCAGCAGCAGCCCTGGACGGGGAAGTCGGGGCTACACCTTC. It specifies CASSSPGRGSRGYTF.

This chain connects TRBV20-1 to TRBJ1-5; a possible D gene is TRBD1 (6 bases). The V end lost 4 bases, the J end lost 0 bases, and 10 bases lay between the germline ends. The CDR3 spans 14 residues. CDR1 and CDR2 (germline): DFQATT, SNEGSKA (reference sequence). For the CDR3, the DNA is TGCAGTGCTACTGACAGGTATAGCAATCAGCCCCAGCATTTT. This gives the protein CSATDRYSNQPQHF.

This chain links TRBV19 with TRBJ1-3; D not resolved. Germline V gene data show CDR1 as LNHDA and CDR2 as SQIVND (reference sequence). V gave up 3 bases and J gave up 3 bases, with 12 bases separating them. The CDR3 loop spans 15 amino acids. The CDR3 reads CASSIDGLLGNTIYF. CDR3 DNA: TGTGCCAGTAGTATTGACGGACTCCTTGGAAACACCATATATTTT.

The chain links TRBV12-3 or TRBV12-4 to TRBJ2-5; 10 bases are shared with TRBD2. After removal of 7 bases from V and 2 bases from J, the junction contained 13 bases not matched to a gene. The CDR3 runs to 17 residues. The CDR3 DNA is TGTGCCAGCAATTCAGGCGTCAGCGGGAGGGTTCAAGAGACCCAGTACTTC. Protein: CASNSGVSGRVQETQYF.

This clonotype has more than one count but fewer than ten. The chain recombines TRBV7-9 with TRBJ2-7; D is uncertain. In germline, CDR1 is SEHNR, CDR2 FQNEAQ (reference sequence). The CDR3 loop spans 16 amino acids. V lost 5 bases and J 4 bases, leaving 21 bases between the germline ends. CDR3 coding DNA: TGTGCCAGCAGCCCTAGATCGGCACCGAGTCCTTACGAGCAGTACTTC. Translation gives CASSPRSAPSPYEQYF.

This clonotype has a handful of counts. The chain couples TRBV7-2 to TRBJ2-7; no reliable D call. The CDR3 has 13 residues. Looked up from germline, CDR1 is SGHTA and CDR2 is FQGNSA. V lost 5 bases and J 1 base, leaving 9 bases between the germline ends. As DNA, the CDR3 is TGTGCCAGCAGCCCCTGGGTTTCCTACGAGCAGTACTTC. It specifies CASSPWVSYEQYF.